These 19 T cell receptor beta chains were sequenced from one sample in a study of CD8 T cells in Susac syndrome. After extraction with the RNeasy kit, roughly 0.45 to 1 ug of the RNA was reverse transcribed using random hexamers. One entry per CDR3 protein results from TCRdb running MiXCR on the immunoSEQ multiplex PCR reads. Of fewer than 200,000 distinct CDR3 sequences detected, less than 95% appear once; the ten largest clones hold about 0.1%. Sequenced: CD4+ T cells from PBMCs. All receptors come from a human donor in good health.

The chain couples TRBV7-9 to TRBJ2-3; 10 positions match TRBD2. V shed 11 bases, J shed 2 bases, and the junction held 7 bases outside the gene matches. From germline, CDR1 is SEHNR and CDR2 FQNEAQ (reference sequence). The CDR3 covers 14 residues. The CDR3 protein is CAGGTSGNTDTQYF. CDR3 sequence (DNA): TGTGCCGGTGGTACTAGCGGGAACACAGATACGCAGTATTTT.

This rearrangement joins TRBV11-2 to TRBJ1-2; no reliable D call. V was clipped by 0 bases and J by 4 bases, with 15 bases between them. There are 16 residues in the CDR3. Germline V CDR1 and CDR2: SGHAT, FQNNGV. Written as DNA, the CDR3 is TGTGCCAGCAGCTTAGACGGGGAGGCAGCATTCTATGGCTACACCTTC. It specifies CASSLDGEAAFYGYTF.

The rearrangement uses TRBV24-1 and TRBJ2-1; D remains unclear. Germline CDR1 KGHDR, CDR2 SFDVKD. CDR3 size: 12 residues. V was cut by 3 bases and J by 7 bases, with 6 bases left in between. The CDR3, as DNA: TGTGCCACCAGTGATCCACGGAATGAGCAGTTCTTC. Translating it yields CATSDPRNEQFF.

This chain connects TRBV20-1 to TRBJ2-7; 8 positions agree with TRBD1. The CDR3 has 15 residues. CDR1 DFQATT and CDR2 SNEGSKA come from the germline V gene (reference sequence). V shed 3 bases, J shed 0 bases, and the junction held 7 bases outside the gene matches. This CDR3 is CSARGPGGGSYEQYF. The CDR3 nucleotides are TGCAGTGCTAGGGGGCCAGGGGGCGGCTCCTACGAGCAGTACTTC.

This sequence joins TRBV28 and TRBJ2-4; 8 bases line up with TRBD1. Germline trimming cut 6 bases from V and 5 bases from J; bases unmatched to any gene: 3. This CDR3 comprises 13 residues. Germline V gene data show CDR1 as MDHEN and CDR2 as SYDVKM. The DNA for the CDR3 is TGTGCCAGCAGCAGGGGGCTTGAAAACATTCAGTACTTC. Translated, it gives CASSRGLENIQYF.

V usage is TRBV7-3 and J usage is TRBJ2-5; D not resolved. Germline CDR1 and CDR2: SGHTA and FQGTGA. The CDR3 contains 13 residues. V lost 0 bases, J lost 1 base, and 3 bases lay in between. This CDR3 reads CASSLTRQETQYF. CDR3 bases: TGTGCCAGCAGCTTAACCCGCCAAGAGACCCAGTACTTC.

The chain joins TRBV27 to TRBJ2-3, with D perhaps TRBD1 or TRBD2 (5 bases each). Germline CDR1 MNHEY, CDR2 SMNVEV (reference sequence). V lost 8 bases, J lost 2 bases, and 14 bases lay in between. The CDR3 runs to 14 residues. The CDR3 region has the DNA TGTGCCAGCGGGGGATGGGCCCTCACAGATACGCAGTATTTT. Amino acids: CASGGWALTDTQYF.

The chain joins TRBV20-1 to TRBJ2-7; TRBD1 or TRBD2 may be the D gene (5 bases each). The CDR3 runs to 14 residues. Germline V CDR1 and CDR2: DFQATT, SNEGSKA (reference sequence). The V end lost 6 bases, the J end lost 0 bases, and 15 bases lay between the germline ends. The CDR3 loop reads CSAATLGVSYEQYF. In DNA form, the CDR3 reads TGCAGTGCCGCTACGTTGGGGGTCTCCTACGAGCAGTACTTC.

This clonotype was seen a single time. V usage is TRBV13 and J usage is TRBJ2-7, with no clear D. The CDR3 contains 16 residues. The germline V gene encodes CDR1 PRHDT and CDR2 FYEKMQ (reference sequence). Trimming cost V 3 bases and J 2 bases, with 17 bases left between them. The CDR3 DNA reads as TGTGCCAGCAGCTTCCTCGGTAGGCTAGAGGCCTACGAGCAGTACTTC. It encodes CASSFLGRLEAYEQYF.

The genes are TRBV28 and TRBJ2-7; no clear D. The germline gives CDR1 MDHEN, CDR2 SYDVKM. The CDR3 sequence is 12 residues long. The V and J ends lost 3 bases and 5 bases respectively, with 8 bases between them. CDR3 amino acids: CASSLGRNEQYF. The CDR3 DNA reads TGTGCCAGCAGTTTGGGCAGGAACGAGCAGTACTTC.

The chain is built from TRBV29-1 and TRBJ1-4; possible D gene TRBD1, 6 bases. Germline loops: CDR1 SQVTM, CDR2 ANQGSEA. The CDR3 has 12 amino acids. Trimming shortened V by 4 bases and J by 7 bases, and 10 bases separated the two germline ends. The CDR3 region has the DNA TGCAGCGTTGTTTGGACAGCTGAAAAACTGTTTTTT. It yields the protein CSVVWTAEKLFF.

The chain couples TRBV9 to TRBJ2-1; D gene unclear. Per the germline V gene, CDR1 is SGDLS and CDR2 is YYNGEE. The CDR3 sequence is 13 residues long. V lost 0 bases to trimming and J lost 9 bases, with 10 bases between them. The CDR3 region has the DNA TGTGCCAGCAGCGTAGATATTAGTCCTGAGCAGTTCTTC. Amino acid sequence: CASSVDISPEQFF.

This rearrangement joins TRBV12-3 or TRBV12-4 to TRBJ1-1; possibly TRBD1 for D (6 bases). V was pared by 6 bases and J by 0 bases, with 11 bases between. The CDR3 spans 14 residues. The CDR3 DNA is TGTGCCAGCAGCATACAGGGTTTGAACACTGAAGCTTTCTTT. This sequence encodes CASSIQGLNTEAFF.

The chain is built from TRBV20-1 and TRBJ2-5; no clear D. CDR1 is DFQATT and CDR2 is SNEGSKA in the germline V gene (reference sequence). The CDR3 is 13 amino acids. Trimming took off 1 base at V and 5 bases at J, with 11 bases between the two ends. For the CDR3, the DNA is TGCAGTGCTAGAGGGGTACTCAGGGAGACCCAGTACTTC. Its protein product is CSARGVLRETQYF.

This rearrangement joins TRBV24-1 to TRBJ2-1; D might be TRBD1 (7 bases). The germline gives CDR1 KGHDR, CDR2 SFDVKD. The V and J ends lost 3 bases and 5 bases respectively, with 13 bases between them. The CDR3 contains 15 residues. As DNA, the CDR3 is TGTGCCACCAGTGATCCCGCCAGGGGGGACAATGAGCAGTTCTTC. It yields the protein CATSDPARGDNEQFF.

The chain couples TRBV20-1 to TRBJ2-1; D might be TRBD1 or TRBD2, each matching 5 bases. This CDR3 is built from 15 residues. Germline V gene sequence: CDR1 DFQATT, CDR2 SNEGSKA (reference sequence). Trimming removed 5 bases at V and 4 bases at J, with 18 bases between. For the CDR3, the DNA is TGCAGTGCTCGCAGGGACCCCGGGTTATACAATGAGCAGTTCTTC. Translation gives CSARRDPGLYNEQFF.

The J gene is TRBJ2-1, the V gene TRBV3-1, with D maybe TRBD2 (6 bases). CDR1 LGHDT and CDR2 YNNKEL come from the germline V gene (reference sequence). CDR3 length: 17 residues. V lost 2 bases and J lost 3, with 17 bases in between. The CDR3 region has the DNA TGTGCCAGCAGCCAACGGGTCGGGGCTAGCGTCTACAATGAGCAGTTCTTC. Its translation is CASSQRVGASVYNEQFF.

The gene calls are TRBV20-1 and TRBJ2-3; D is undetermined. The germline gives CDR1 DFQATT, CDR2 SNEGSKA (reference sequence). V was pared by 4 bases and J by 0 bases, with 11 bases between. The CDR3 runs 14 residues. The CDR3 reads CSAKAYTSTDTQYF. CDR3 nucleotide sequence: TGCAGTGCTAAGGCGTACACTAGCACAGATACGCAGTATTTT.

The V call is TRBV30, the J call TRBJ1-4; tentative D call: TRBD1 (5 bases). The V end lost 0 bases, the J end lost 8 bases, and 16 bases lay between the germline ends. Germline-derived CDR1 and CDR2 are GTSNPN and SVGIG (reference sequence). The CDR3 runs to 15 residues. The CDR3 reads CAWSVLAREGEKLFF. The CDR3 bases are TGTGCCTGGAGTGTACTGGCAAGGGAGGGGGAAAAACTGTTTTTT.